Following are 16 T cell receptor beta chains from one sample sequenced in a study of shared clonotypes between healthy human individuals. Using immunoSEQ multiplex PCR, the repertoire was profiled, and TCRdb retains in-frame clones only, with some absent. The sample contains roughly 2,000,000 clones, around 96% of which appear only once. As defined, naive CD8 cells were CD45RO-negative and positively selected for CCR7, with terminally differentiated effector memory CD45RA+ cells excluded. The sequenced sample was naive CD8+ T cells sorted from blood. These TCRs come from a man aged 18 to 30 in good health.

The chain uses TRBV11-2 and TRBJ2-7; D is unclear. The germline gives CDR1 SGHAT, CDR2 FQNNGV. This CDR3 has 10 residues. V was cut by 8 bases and J by 3 bases, with 5 bases left in between. The CDR3 spells CASGHYEQYF. The CDR3 DNA follows: TGTGCCAGCGGCCACTACGAGCAGTACTTC. The full variable domain, completed using reference TRBV11-2 and TRBJ2-7, is EAGVAQSPRYKIIEKRQSVAFWCNPISGHATLYWYQQILGQGPKLLIQFQNNGVVDDSQLPKDRFSAERLKGVDSTLKIQPAKLEDSAVYLCASGHYEQYFGPGTRLTVT.

The chain has TRBV11-1 and TRBJ1-2; D perhaps matches TRBD1 (6 bases). Germline CDR1 SGHAT, CDR2 FQDESV (reference sequence). The CDR3 sequence is 12 residues long. The V gene lost 5 bases and the J gene lost 5 bases, with 9 bases spanning the gap. The CDR3 is CASSHTGYGYTF. DNA of the CDR3: TGTGCCAGCAGCCACACAGGGTATGGCTACACCTTC.

V gene TRBV5-1 combines with J gene TRBJ1-1; possible D gene TRBD1, 5 bases. V was clipped by 5 bases and J by 3 bases, with 11 bases between them. Per germline, CDR1 SGHRS and CDR2 YFSETQ. CDR3 length: 13 residues. CDR3 sequence reads: CASRGSGHTEAFF. DNA for the CDR3: TGCGCCAGCAGGGGGTCAGGGCACACTGAAGCTTTCTTT.

V usage is TRBV19 and J usage is TRBJ2-5; 7 positions match TRBD1. CDR3 length equals 15 residues. V shed 5 bases and J 4 bases; nucleotides not matched to a gene: 10. Germline V gene data show CDR1 as LNHDA and CDR2 as SQIVND (reference sequence). CDR3: CASSSSRDSSETQYF. CDR3 bases: TGTGCCAGTAGTTCCTCTCGGGACAGTTCAGAGACCCAGTACTTC.

This clone came up a few times. The chain employs TRBV7-6 and TRBJ1-6, with D perhaps TRBD1 (5 bases). The CDR3 covers 17 residues. Germline lookup yields CDR1 SGHVS and CDR2 FNYEAQ. The ends were cut back, 3 bases at V and 9 bases at J, with 21 bases in the middle. The CDR3 sequence: CASSLDDQGWGGSPLHF. CDR3 bases: TGTGCCAGCAGCTTGGACGACCAGGGATGGGGAGGTTCACCCCTCCACTTT.

The J gene is TRBJ2-5, the V gene TRBV7-2; a weak D match, TRBD1 (6 bases). Trimming removed 5 bases at V and 2 bases at J, with 12 bases between. Germline V lookup: CDR1 SGHTA, CDR2 FQGNSA. The CDR3 is 14 amino acids. CDR3: CASSPQDRQETQYF. The DNA of the CDR3 is TGTGCCAGCAGCCCCCAGGACAGACAAGAGACCCAGTACTTC.

Concerning this clone: The same CDR3 arises from other DNA sequences in this sample as well. The V gene is TRBV6-5, the J gene TRBJ2-6; D unresolved. The germline V gene has CDR1 MNHEY and CDR2 SVGAGI. V was trimmed by 0 bases and J by 2 bases, leaving 2 bases between them. The CDR3 loop spans 14 amino acids. The CDR3 loop reads CASSYSPGANVLTF. The CDR3, as DNA: TGTGCCAGCAGTTACTCACCTGGGGCCAACGTCCTGACTTTC.

With regard to this clone: Other nucleotide sequences from this sample produce the same CDR3. This chain uses TRBV30 with TRBJ2-1; D is uncertain. The CDR3 totals 15 residues. V was trimmed by 0 bases and J by 0 bases, leaving 9 bases between them. Germline CDR1 and CDR2: GTSNPN and SVGIG (reference sequence). CDR3 bases: TGTGCCTGGAGTGTAGGGCCTAGCTCCTACAATGAGCAGTTCTTC. Protein product: CAWSVGPSSYNEQFF.

The chain is built from TRBV5-1 and TRBJ1-6, with 8 nucleotides matching TRBD1. J lost 8 bases, V lost 2 bases, and 3 bases had no gene match. CDR3 length: 14 amino acids. Looked up from germline, CDR1 is SGHRS and CDR2 is YFSETQ. This chain's CDR3 is CASSLGQGDSPLHF. In DNA form, the CDR3 reads TGCGCCAGCAGCTTAGGACAGGGAGATTCACCCCTCCACTTT.

The table lists this clone with a count of one. Other DNA sequences within the sample encode an identical CDR3. J is TRBJ2-7 and V is TRBV4-1; D is possibly TRBD2 (6 bases). V lost 6 bases, J lost 0 bases, and 12 bases lay in between. CDR3 size: 14 residues. Germline V gives CDR1 MGHRA, CDR2 YSYEKL. Here the CDR3 reads CASSPGLLSYEQYF. The CDR3 region has the DNA TGCGCCAGCAGTCCGGGACTTCTCTCCTACGAGCAGTACTTC.

This clone was detected only once. The V gene is TRBV5-8, the J gene TRBJ2-5, with D possibly called TRBD1 or TRBD2 (7 bases each). V was pared by 1 base and J by 6 bases, with 22 bases between. CDR3 size: 17 residues. The germline V gene encodes CDR1 SGHTS and CDR2 YDEGEE. DNA for the CDR3: TGTGCCAGCAGCTTGTGGGGAGGGACAGCAGGCGACCAGACCCAGTACTTC. This translates into CASSLWGGTAGDQTQYF.

V is TRBV27 and J is TRBJ2-7; the D gene is possibly TRBD1 (6 bases). Trimming stripped 6 bases from V and 2 bases from J, with 14 bases between. The CDR3 runs to 14 residues. From germline, CDR1 is MNHEY and CDR2 SMNVEV (reference sequence). The CDR3 protein is CASSRGPRAYEQYF. The CDR3 coding sequence is TGTGCCAGCAGCAGGGGCCCGAGGGCCTACGAGCAGTACTTC.

This chain uses TRBV10-3 with TRBJ2-3, with 10 positions matching TRBD1. Trimming removed 9 bases from V and 5 bases from J; junction bases left unmatched: 8. The CDR3 sequence is 14 residues long. CDR1 ENHRY and CDR2 SYGVKD come from the germline V gene. The CDR3 is CAMAGTGVLDTQYF. In DNA, the CDR3 is TGTGCCATGGCCGGGACAGGGGTATTAGATACGCAGTATTTT.

The rearrangement links TRBV7-2 to TRBJ2-3, with 9 bases matching TRBD2. The germline V gene has CDR1 SGHTA and CDR2 FQGNSA. J was trimmed by 0 bases and V by 0 bases; bases with no gene match: 1. The CDR3 has 16 residues. The CDR3 protein is CASSLATSGSTDTQYF. Here the CDR3 DNA reads TGTGCCAGCAGCTTAGCGACTAGCGGAAGCACAGATACGCAGTATTTT.

This clone was observed a single time. The V call is TRBV27, the J call TRBJ2-3; D is uncertain. Germline assignment: CDR1 MNHEY and CDR2 SMNVEV (reference sequence). The CDR3 runs 14 residues. Trimming pared 10 bases from V and 3 bases from J, leaving 17 bases between. The CDR3 DNA sequence: TGTGCCACCAGGCCCTGGCAGTTAACAGATACGCAGTATTTT. Protein: CATRPWQLTDTQYF.

DNA of the CDR3: TGTGCCTGGAGTGTAATGGCCACCGGGGAGCTGTTTTTT. Protein: CAWSVMATGELFF. The chain uses TRBV30 and TRBJ2-2, with D hard to call. CDR3 length equals 13 residues. V was trimmed by 0 bases and J by 4 bases, leaving 6 bases between them. Per germline, CDR1 GTSNPN and CDR2 SVGIG (reference sequence). The full variable domain, with the rest looked up from reference TRBV30 and TRBJ2-2, is SQTIHQWPATLVQPVGSPLSLECTVEGTSNPNLYWYRQAAGRGLQLLFYSVGIGQISSEVPQNLSASRPQDRQFILSSKKLLLSDSGFYLCAWSVMATGELFFGEGSRLTVL.